This T cell receptor beta chain is from a study of shared T cell receptors in the human thymus. This CDR3 has 17 residues. Germline V CDR1 and CDR2: LGHNA, YSLEER. The V end lost 1 base, the J end lost 0 bases, and 15 bases lay between the germline ends. This table comes from immunoSEQ multiplex PCR, and its TCRdb copy is limited to in-frame clones, with some not included. This sample has approximately 730,000 clones, with over 75% found just once. The sample was also reused in another study, on human thymus T cells. That paper states: Corrective cardiac surgery supplied the resected thymus tissue.

The chain is built from TRBV4-3 and TRBJ1-2; no definite D call. The receptor's source is a girl in the first two years of life with a congenital heart defect. Sample: thymocytes. The CDR3 loop is CASSQVFPPLSNYGYTF. The CDR3 DNA reads as TGCGCCAGCAGCCAAGTTTTCCCTCCCCTGTCTAACTATGGCTACACCTTC.